The 8 T cell receptor beta chains presented below share a single source sample, sequenced in a study of spatial heterogeneity in lung cancer (dated by TCRdb to about 2019). Receptors were amplified or captured by 5' RACE. The instrument given in TCRdb is NextSeq 500. The public reads were quality trimmed at Q25 with fastp and then assembled into clones with MiXCR by TCRdb, keeping productive beta chains. Rows are combined by CDR3 protein, so each entry shows the most common genes and DNA. The sample records approximately 9,000 distinct CDR3 sequences, about 5% of which are singletons. The ten largest clones represent roughly 29% of the sample. The time point label, as the study defines it: sample taken at primary tumor resection. The sample here was PBMCs, taken at surgery. The receptors were gathered from a male donor with early-stage non-small cell lung cancer.

By share of the sample, this clonotype is medium-sized. The chain is built from TRBV28 and TRBJ2-2; no reliable D call. Germline values: CDR1 MDHEN, CDR2 SYDVKM. The V and J ends lost 4 bases and 4 bases respectively, with 4 bases between them. This CDR3 contains 12 residues. The CDR3 spells CASSSSTGELFF. The CDR3 DNA reads as TGTGCCAGCAGTTCTTCCACCGGGGAGCTGTTTTTT.

This clonotype was seen many times. CDR3 DNA: TGTGCCAGCAGCCTTAGGGACAGGGCCAGAGATACGCAGTATTTT. Encoded protein: CASSLRDRARDTQYF. V usage is TRBV5-6 and J usage is TRBJ2-3, with 9 positions matching TRBD1. CDR1 is SGHDT, CDR2 YYEEEE, per germline. V shed 4 bases, J shed 5 bases, and the junction held 8 bases outside the gene matches. This CDR3 contains 15 residues.

This clonotype was found a few times. The chain has TRBV6-2 or TRBV6-3 and TRBJ2-5; 9 nucleotides agree with TRBD1. The CDR3 loop spans 15 amino acids. Germline V gene sequence: CDR1 MNHEY, CDR2 SVGEGT. V was clipped by 6 bases and J by 1 base; unmatched bases: 6. Here the CDR3 DNA reads TGTGCCAGCAGCCGGGACAGGGTAATCCAAGAGACCCAGTACTTC. This encodes CASSRDRVIQETQYF.

By proportion, this clonotype is medium-sized. V gene TRBV18 combines with J gene TRBJ2-1, with D hard to call. Germline V lookup: CDR1 KGHSH, CDR2 LQKENI. V was cut by 3 bases and J by 3 bases, with 15 bases left in between. The length of the CDR3 is 16 residues. The chain's CDR3 is CASSPMPGPLYNEQFF. The CDR3 coding sequence is TGTGCCAGCTCACCCATGCCGGGCCCCCTCTACAATGAGCAGTTCTTC.

This clonotype was seen ten or more times. The J gene is TRBJ2-6, the V gene TRBV28; TRBD1 is a possible D gene (5 bases). V was clipped by 8 bases and J by 0 bases, with 5 bases between them. CDR1 and CDR2 from the germline V gene are MDHEN and SYDVKM. This CDR3 is built from 13 residues. CDR3 amino acids: CASQGSGANVLTF. In nucleotides, the CDR3 is TGTGCCAGCCAGGGCTCTGGGGCCAACGTCCTGACTTTC.

This clonotype was recorded many times. The chain combines TRBV5-1 with TRBJ1-2; D not certain. V shed 0 bases and J shed 4 bases, with 16 bases lying between them. Per germline, CDR1 SGHRS and CDR2 YFSETQ. The CDR3 runs to 16 residues. The CDR3 DNA reads as TGCGCCAGCAGCTTGGAATGGTCGGAGATATCCTATGGCTACACCTTC. This sequence encodes CASSLEWSEISYGYTF. The full variable domain, rest sourced from reference TRBV5-1 and TRBJ1-2, is KAGVTQTPRYLIKTRGQQVTLSCSPISGHRSVSWYQQTPGQGLQFLFEYFSETQRNKGNFPGRFSGRQFSNSRSEMNVSTLELGDSALYLCASSLEWSEISYGYTFGSGTRLTVV.

This clonotype appeared many times. This chain uses TRBV28 with TRBJ2-7; D may match TRBD1 or TRBD2 (7 bases each). V dropped 8 bases and J dropped 1 base, with 18 bases sitting between them. Germline-derived CDR1 and CDR2 are MDHEN and SYDVKM. This CDR3 has 15 residues. The CDR3, as DNA: TGTGCCAGCGGGGGAGGGGGCCTAAAATCCTACGAGCAGTACGTC. This translates into CASGGGGLKSYEQYV.

Ten or more counts support this clonotype. The rearrangement joins TRBV20-1 to TRBJ2-2; D remains unclear. The CDR3 covers 12 residues. The V and J ends lost 1 base and 6 bases respectively, with 6 bases between them. Germline assignment: CDR1 DFQATT and CDR2 SNEGSKA (reference sequence). Here the CDR3 DNA reads TGCAGTGCTAGAGTTAGGGCCGGGGAGCTGTTTTTT. Protein product: CSARVRAGELFF.